This record covers a single T cell receptor beta chain. After removal of 5 bases from V and 0 bases from J, the junction contained 16 bases not matched to a gene. Germline values: CDR1 MNHNY, CDR2 SVGAGI (reference sequence). The length of the CDR3 is 20 residues. The repertoire was sequenced with immunoSEQ multiplex PCR; TCRdb's copy has only in-frame clones and lacks some. The sample has 150,000 to 190,000 clones, about 85% seen once. This sample is drawn from a study of blood T cell repertoires in COVID-19. The chain carries TRBV6-6 and TRBJ2-3; 11 nucleotides agree with TRBD2. Sequencing was performed on peripheral blood. This sequence originates from a woman between 65 and 79 years old with acute or convalescent COVID-19. CDR3 DNA: TGTGCCAGCAGTCGGATATTTAGCGGGGGGGGCTTTATTAGCACAGATACGCAGTATTTT. This codes for CASSRIFSGGGFISTDTQYF.